Listed below are T cell receptor beta chains from one sample, sequenced in a study of shared clonotypes between healthy human individuals. Clones were sequenced by immunoSEQ multiplex PCR, and TCRdb holds only the in-frame ones, with some missing. The sample carries around 650,000 clones, 95% to 96% recorded once. Sequencing was done on a sample of naive CD8+ T cells sorted from blood. The receptors shown here come from a woman aged 30 to 39 in good health. Both conserved end residues are trimmed from each CDR3. Fields, in order: J gene, clone size, V gene, CDR3 protein. Rows give clone size only sometimes, using once, few, many, or a class for an expanded clone.

TRBJ2-7	-	TRBV2	ASSIPSGNLYEQY
TRBJ2-1	-	TRBV19	ASSWRLAGGPFSYNEQF
TRBJ2-7	-	TRBV5-1	ATPFGESEQY
TRBJ2-7	-	TRBV27	ASSVLAGDYEQY
TRBJ2-7	once	TRBV4-1	ASSHSSRDAIYEQY
TRBJ2-1	-	TRBV7-8	ASSRSTRSSYNEQF
TRBJ2-1	-	TRBV7-9	ASSATSSYNEQF
TRBJ2-5	-	TRBV5-5	ASSLSTSGVAGGETQY
TRBJ1-5	few	TRBV19	ASSLGTGYQPQH
TRBJ2-7	-	TRBV4-1	ASSQGAANYEQY
TRBJ2-3	-	TRBV6-5	ASSRDSHTDTQY
TRBJ1-1	-	TRBV13	ASSLGLGAEAF
-	-	TRBV5-6	ASSLDRNSYEQY
TRBJ2-2	-	TRBV19	ASSRWVVAGDYTGELF
TRBJ1-2	-	TRBV27	ASSLSGAGGYT
TRBJ2-3	-	TRBV28	ASSLSSGPGTDTQY
TRBJ1-3	-	TRBV13	ASSLENSGNTIY
TRBJ2-3	-	TRBV5-8	ASSLGEAQY
TRBJ2-3	-	TRBV13	ASSERDLTRTDTQY
TRBJ2-7	few	TRBV4-2	ASSQAQEQY
TRBJ1-4	-	TRBV6-5	ASSYGGTNEKLF
TRBJ2-3	-	TRBV4-2	ASSQLGGTSFANTQY
TRBJ2-1	-	TRBV19	ASSIDRGLAGGEQF